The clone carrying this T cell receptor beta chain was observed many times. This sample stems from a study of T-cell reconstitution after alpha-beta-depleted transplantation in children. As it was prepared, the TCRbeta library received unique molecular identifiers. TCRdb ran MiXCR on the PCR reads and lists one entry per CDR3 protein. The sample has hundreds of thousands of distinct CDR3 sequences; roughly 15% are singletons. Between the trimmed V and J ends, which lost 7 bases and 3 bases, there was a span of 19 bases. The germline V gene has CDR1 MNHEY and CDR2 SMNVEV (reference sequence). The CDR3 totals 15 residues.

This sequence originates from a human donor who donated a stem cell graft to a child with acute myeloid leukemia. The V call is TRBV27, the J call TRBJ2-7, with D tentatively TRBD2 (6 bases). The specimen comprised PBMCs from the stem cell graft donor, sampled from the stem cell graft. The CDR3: CASIDGGVGFYEQYV. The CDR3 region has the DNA TGTGCCAGCATCGACGGGGGAGTGGGTTTCTACGAGCAGTACGTC.